This T cell receptor (beta chain) is drawn from a study of cytotoxic CD8 clonotypes in ibrutinib-treated CLL. The CDR3 has 13 residues. The germline gives CDR1 SGHAT, CDR2 FQNNGV. V dropped 1 base and J dropped 2 bases, with 6 bases sitting between them. This table comes from immunoSEQ multiplex PCR, and its TCRdb copy is limited to in-frame clones, with some not included. The top ten hold roughly 12% of the sample, which has 45,000 or so clones, roughly 69% seen once. This receptor was obtained from a human donor with chronic lymphocytic leukemia. The source material was PBMCs, sampled after 12 months of ibrutinib treatment. The chain combines TRBV11-2 with TRBJ2-7; unclear D gene. In DNA, the CDR3 is TGTGCCAGCAGCTTAGTTGTCACCTACGAGCAGTACTTC. It encodes CASSLVVTYEQYF.